This T cell receptor beta chain was sequenced in a study of cytomegalovirus exposure and HLA in healthy donors. Background on the study: Of roughly 400 genotyped donors, 81% grouped in the Caucasian-associated ancestry cluster.

With regard to this clone: No antigen is known for it.

With 60 Vbeta and 13 Jbeta primers, the PCR was carried out. Source study methods: About 88 million unique TCR beta chains, 9.5 million to 11 million of them shared, were counted by a later analysis. Clones were sequenced by immunoSEQ multiplex PCR, and TCRdb holds only the in-frame ones, with some missing. The V and J calls and the clone size are those of that table, but D and trimming were determined from the DNA. The repertoire has approximately 240,000 clones, around four fifths of them found once; the top ten carry more than 0.5%. V lost 3 bases and J 5 bases, leaving 13 bases between the germline ends. CDR1 is KGHSH and CDR2 is LQKENI in the germline V gene. CDR3 length equals 14 residues. Study findings and constraints: The study listed some 160 cytomegalovirus-associated TCR beta chains. Within the data, a cluster of highly shared sequence variants was likely a sequencing artifact.

The sample taken for sequencing was PBMCs. The sequence was obtained from a woman aged 40 to 50 in good health and CMV-seronegative. The chain carries TRBV18 and TRBJ1-1; TRBD1 might be the D (6 bases). Here the CDR3 reads CASSPEGGDTEAFF. CDR3 nucleotide sequence: TGTGCCAGCTCACCGGAGGGGGGGGATACTGAAGCTTTCTTT. Together with reference TRBV18 and TRBJ1-1, the CDR3 gives the full variable domain: NAGVMQNPRHLVRRRGQEARLRCSPMKGHSHVYWYRQLPEEGLKFMVYLQKENIIDESGMPKERFSAEFPKEGPSILRIQQVVRGDSAAYFCASSPEGGDTEAFFGQGTRLTVV.